These 24 T cell receptor beta chains share one sample of origin, sequenced in a study of T cell repertoires in cytomegalovirus infection. Their antigens are not known. TCRdb re-called the reads through MiXCR, storing one row per CDR3 protein. The sample holds approximately 730,000 distinct CDR3 sequences, under 35% seen once. The specimen comprised cultured CD8+ T cells from PBMCs, sampled from culture after CMV antigen stimulation. These receptors came from a human donor in good health (CMV status not recorded). Some clones in this sample may be carry-over from other donors' samples.

This chain uses TRBV29-1 with TRBJ2-3; maybe TRBD1 (6 bases). Germline V CDR1 and CDR2: SQVTM, ANQGSEA. The CDR3 totals 12 residues. V gave up 4 bases and J gave up 4 bases, with 9 bases separating them. The CDR3 spells CSVVQGADTQYF. DNA of the CDR3: TGCAGCGTTGTACAGGGAGCAGATACGCAGTATTTT.

Concerning this clonotype: The junction does not match germline at one end; this may be a read error. The genes are TRBV13 and TRBJ1-2; D is undetermined. The CDR3 sequence is 11 residues long. The germline CDR1 and CDR2 sequences are PRHDT and FYEKMQ (reference sequence). CDR3 coding DNA: TGTGCCAGCAGCCTCCGAGCCGATAAAAGATTC. Protein sequence: CASSLRADKRF.

At least ten counts were recorded for this clonotype. This chain joins TRBV7-6 and TRBJ2-2, with D perhaps matching TRBD1 or TRBD2 (6 bases each). CDR1 and CDR2 from the germline V gene are SGHVS and FNYEAQ. The CDR3 spans 17 residues. Between the trimmed V and J ends, which lost 7 bases and 1 base, there was a span of 19 bases. The CDR3, as DNA: TGTGCCAGCACCGGTCTTGGGGGGCCTCGGAACACCGGGGAGCTGTTTTTT. Its translation is CASTGLGGPRNTGELFF.

This clonotype was counted a few times. V gene TRBV19 combines with J gene TRBJ2-3; TRBD2 is a possible D gene (5 bases). Trimming stripped 1 base from V and 0 bases from J, with 8 bases between. This CDR3 comprises 15 residues. From germline, CDR1 is LNHDA and CDR2 SQIVND (reference sequence). CDR3 in DNA: TGTGCCAGTAGTATAGTCGGACTTAGCACAGATACGCAGTATTTT. Amino acid sequence: CASSIVGLSTDTQYF.

This clonotype has a count of ten or more. This chain uses TRBV7-2 with TRBJ1-2, with D perhaps matching TRBD1 (6 bases). The CDR3 totals 14 residues. The germline CDR1 and CDR2 sequences are SGHTA and FQGNSA. With 1 base removed from V and 3 bases from J, the gap between germline ends came to 9 bases. This chain's CDR3 is CASSLGGAHYGYTF. In DNA, the CDR3 is TGTGCCAGCAGCTTAGGGGGGGCTCACTATGGCTACACCTTC.

The CDR3 loop is CSGGLSTDTQYF. The CDR3 region has the DNA TGCAGCGGGGGACTAAGCACAGATACGCAGTATTTT. The rearrangement joins TRBV29-1 to TRBJ2-3, with 7 bases aligning to TRBD2. V was clipped by 7 bases and J by 0 bases; unmatched bases: 1. Germline V lookup: CDR1 SQVTM, CDR2 ANQGSEA. The CDR3 is 12 residues long.

The chain couples TRBV6-5 to TRBJ1-1; D call uncertain. The CDR3 contains 13 residues. Germline assignment: CDR1 MNHEY and CDR2 SVGAGI. The V and J ends lost 6 bases and 4 bases respectively, with 12 bases between them. This CDR3 is CASRLRFFTEAFF. The CDR3 nucleotides are TGTGCCAGCAGGCTACGGTTCTTCACTGAAGCTTTCTTT.

This clonotype was detected ten times or more. The gene calls are TRBV12-3 or TRBV12-4 and TRBJ1-1; maybe TRBD1 (5 bases). The CDR3 is 15 amino acids. Trimming cost V 5 bases and J 3 bases, with 16 bases left between them. The CDR3 reads CASSPTVGVDTEAFF. The CDR3 DNA sequence: TGTGCCAGCAGTCCTACCGTAGGGGTGGACACTGAAGCTTTCTTT.

Only a few counts were recorded for this clonotype. This rearrangement joins TRBV24-1 to TRBJ2-1, with TRBD2 matching over 8 bases. The germline CDR1 and CDR2 sequences are KGHDR and SFDVKD. CDR3 length: 18 residues. The V segment lost 4 bases and the J segment 0 bases; nucleotides outside the gene matches: 10. The CDR3 is CATSDPWTSPSSYNEQFF. CDR3 DNA: TGTGCCACCAGTGACCCATGGACTAGCCCTAGCTCCTACAATGAGCAGTTCTTC.

The chain carries TRBV10-3 and TRBJ1-2, with D uncertain. The CDR3 extends over 11 amino acids. With 6 bases removed from V and 6 bases from J, the gap between germline ends came to 8 bases. Germline loops: CDR1 ENHRY, CDR2 SYGVKD. CDR3 amino acids: CAIRRFNGYTF. The CDR3 coding sequence is TGTGCCATCAGAAGGTTTAATGGCTACACCTTC.

This clonotype showed up just a few times. V is TRBV7-9 and J is TRBJ1-4; 8 nucleotides match TRBD1. The CDR3 is 15 residues long. The germline V gene encodes CDR1 SEHNR and CDR2 FQNEAQ (reference sequence). Germline trimming cut 5 bases from V and 5 bases from J; bases unmatched to any gene: 7. Here the CDR3 reads CASSPRQGQNEKLFF. CDR3 DNA sequence: TGTGCCAGCAGCCCCCGACAGGGGCAGAATGAAAAACTGTTTTTT.

The rearrangement joins TRBV19 to TRBJ1-2; D may be TRBD1 (6 bases). Germline CDR1 reads LNHDA; CDR2 reads SQIVND (reference sequence). CDR3 length: 12 amino acids. The V gene lost 6 bases and the J gene lost 6 bases, with 11 bases spanning the gap. Here the CDR3 reads CASRPGQNGYTF. The CDR3 DNA follows: TGTGCCAGTAGACCCGGACAGAATGGCTACACCTTC.

This clonotype was seen a handful of times. This sequence joins TRBV6-6 and TRBJ1-4, with 8 bases aligning to TRBD1. Trimming cost V 0 bases and J 8 bases; bases outside gene matches: 8. Germline lookup yields CDR1 MNHNY and CDR2 SVGAGI (reference sequence). There are 16 residues in the CDR3. CDR3 amino acids: CASSYSDRVIREKLFF. In DNA, the CDR3 is TGTGCCAGCAGTTACTCGGACAGGGTGATTCGGGAAAAACTGTTTTTT.

Ten or more counts support this clonotype. V and J are TRBV19 and TRBJ2-2; D possibly corresponds to TRBD2 (7 bases). This CDR3 is built from 18 residues. The V end was cut by 9 bases, the J end by 0 bases, with 23 bases between. The V gene's germline CDR1 is LNHDA and CDR2 SQIVND (reference sequence). In DNA form, the CDR3 reads TGTGCCAGGGGACTCCGGGGGGCCATCGACCCGAACACCGGGGAGCTGTTTTTT. It translates to CARGLRGAIDPNTGELFF.

This sequence joins TRBV10-3 and TRBJ1-1; 7 bases are a match to TRBD1. The CDR3 has 15 amino acids. CDR1 ENHRY and CDR2 SYGVKD come from the germline V gene. The V gene end was trimmed by 3 bases and the J gene end by 3 bases; junction bases not matched to a gene: 7. The CDR3 sequence is CAISEGGARDTEAFF. CDR3 in DNA: TGTGCCATCAGTGAAGGGGGCGCAAGGGACACTGAAGCTTTCTTT.

This clonotype was detected a few times. The chain is built from TRBV11-2 and TRBJ2-7; D ambiguous. Trimming stripped 6 bases from V and 7 bases from J, with 13 bases between. Germline CDR1 and CDR2: SGHAT and FQNNGV. The CDR3 length is 12 residues. The CDR3 spells CASSMGLGEQYV. The CDR3 bases are TGTGCCAGCAGTATGGGCCTCGGGGAGCAGTACGTC.

Points on this clonotype: A much larger clone sits a single nucleotide away, making a read error possible. The chain links TRBV7-2 to TRBJ1-2, with D tentatively TRBD1 (5 bases). Germline V gives CDR1 SGHTA, CDR2 FQGNSA. The V end lost 5 bases, the J end lost 8 bases, and 15 bases lay between the germline ends. The CDR3 loop spans 13 amino acids. The CDR3: CASSLIGTRGYTF. CDR3 in DNA: TGTGCCAGCAGCCTAATAGGGACTAGAGGCTACACCTTC. Supplemented by reference TRBV7-2 and TRBJ1-2, the full variable domain reads GAGVSQSPSNKVTEKGKDVELRCDPISGHTALYWYRQSLGQGLEFLIYFQGNSAPDKSGLPSDRFSAERTGGSVSTLTIQRTQQEDSAVYLCASSLIGTRGYTFGSGTRLTVV.

The V call is TRBV20-1, the J call TRBJ2-1, with D perhaps matching TRBD2 (5 bases). The CDR3 sequence is 10 residues long. The germline V and J ends were trimmed by 6 bases and 6 bases, with 6 bases remaining between them. Germline V lookup: CDR1 DFQATT, CDR2 SNEGSKA (reference sequence). CDR3 amino acids: CSALVNEQFF. The CDR3 DNA is TGCAGTGCACTAGTCAATGAGCAGTTCTTC.

The chain couples TRBV27 to TRBJ2-1; 8 nucleotides line up with TRBD1. CDR3 length equals 11 residues. V shed 8 bases and J 8 bases; nucleotides not matched to a gene: 2. Germline CDR1 reads MNHEY; CDR2 reads SMNVEV (reference sequence). The CDR3 DNA follows: TGTGCCAGCGGACAGGGCCATGAGCAGTTCTTC. Translated, it gives CASGQGHEQFF.

The gene calls are TRBV4-1 and TRBJ2-3; D not certain. Germline V gives CDR1 MGHRA, CDR2 YSYEKL. Trimming removed 0 bases at V and 11 bases at J, with 9 bases between. CDR3 size: 12 residues. CDR3 residues: CASSQDGLEQYF. The CDR3 DNA is TGCGCCAGCAGCCAAGATGGGTTGGAGCAGTATTTT.

This clonotype was observed many times. CDR3 bases: TGTGCCATCAGTGGCGACAGCTCCTACGAGCAGTACGTC. This sequence encodes CAISGDSSYEQYV. This sequence joins TRBV10-3 and TRBJ2-7; a possible D gene is TRBD1 (5 bases). Germline lookup yields CDR1 ENHRY and CDR2 SYGVKD. This CDR3 region has 13 residues. The V end lost 4 bases, the J end lost 0 bases, and 7 bases lay between the germline ends.

V gene TRBV2 combines with J gene TRBJ1-2; D might be TRBD1 (6 bases). The CDR3 is 13 amino acids. V was trimmed by 5 bases and J by 8 bases, leaving 15 bases between them. The germline gives CDR1 SNHLY, CDR2 FYNNEI. The CDR3 bases are TGTGCCAGCAGTTCCGGGGGGCAATGGGGCTACACCTTC. This translates into CASSSGGQWGYTF.

This clonotype occurred many times. The chain employs TRBV7-2 and TRBJ1-3; D remains unclear. Germline CDR1 and CDR2: SGHTA and FQGNSA. The CDR3 contains 18 residues. V lost 5 bases and J 4 bases, leaving 24 bases between the germline ends. CDR3 coding DNA: TGTGCCAGCAGCCCTTATCAGTGGGTCTCTTCGGGCGGAAACACCATATATTTT. Its translation: CASSPYQWVSSGGNTIYF.

This rearrangement joins TRBV7-9 to TRBJ1-3; 10 nucleotides agree with TRBD1. CDR3 size: 15 residues. CDR1 and CDR2 from the germline V gene are SEHNR and FQNEAQ (reference sequence). With 5 bases clipped from V and 2 bases from J, the junction kept 3 bases outside the gene matches. The CDR3 here is CASSGDRGPGNTIYF. The CDR3 region has the DNA TGTGCCAGCAGCGGTGACAGGGGGCCTGGAAACACCATATATTTT.